A selection of T cell receptor beta chains follows, all from one sample in a study of cytomegalovirus exposure and HLA in healthy donors. Some clones are missing from TCRdb's copy, which holds only in-frame ones; the method was immunoSEQ multiplex PCR. The top ten clones hold less than 20% of a sample with approximately 220,000 clones, around 80% of them seen once. Input material: PBMCs. These receptors were taken from a middle-aged man in good health and CMV-seronegative. The CDR3 runs from the conserved cysteine through the conserved F or W. Fields, in order: V gene, CDR3 protein.

>TRBV29-1
CSVERSAGNGYTF
>TRBV5-4
CASSLDRDREQYF
>TRBV27
CASSLGGRYGYTF
>TRBV7-6
CASSPSMSGRDLTGELFF
>TRBV5-4
CASTPRAGVNEQFF
>TRBV6-1
CASLRGPTEAFF
>TRBV9
CASSVALIGRRYNEQFF
>TRBV25-1
CASGRWDSGQPQHF
>TRBV6-1
CAIQGGVSYEQYF
>TRBV9
CASSPAGTTQETQYF
>TRBV6-4
CASSTTSGDYNEQFF
>TRBV18
CASSPSQNTGELFF
>TRBV28
CASSLRGGQDEQYF
>TRBV6-6
CASSLLGTQYGYTF
>TRBV6-5
CASSSRQGALYEQYF
>TRBV19
CASSRYSRGTFYAEAFF
>TRBV9
CASTRGPTSNYGYTF
>TRBV7-2
CASSLSASDNNEQFF
>TRBV28
CASTPERGHTEAFF
>TRBV7-2
CASSFARGGEYF
>TRBV6-4
CASAGTVNTGELFF
>TRBV5-6
CASSSTGTVAYNEQFF
>TRBV6-5
CAAGLPEAFF
>TRBV15
CATSRDWGENEKLFF
>TRBV25-1
CASSEYSTNEKLFF
>TRBV2
CASSAGGAWETQYF
>TRBV10-3
CAISESTSPNIITYNEQFF